One and the same sample provided the 2 T cell receptor beta chains below, sequenced in a study of blood T cell repertoires in COVID-19. Generated by immunoSEQ multiplex PCR, the TCRdb table keeps only in-frame clones and is missing some. This table holds about 67,000 clones, over 80% found once. Material for sequencing was peripheral blood. The origin of the receptors is a man aged 45-60 years with active COVID-19.

The chain links TRBV11-2 to TRBJ2-1; D possibly corresponds to TRBD2 (7 bases). From germline, CDR1 is SGHAT and CDR2 FQNNGV. V lost 0 bases and J 6 bases, leaving 15 bases between the germline ends. This CDR3 contains 16 residues. CDR3 in amino acids: CASSLERWGGGNEQFF. The CDR3 nucleotides read TGTGCCAGCAGCTTAGAACGATGGGGAGGGGGCAATGAGCAGTTCTTC.

The chain uses TRBV2 and TRBJ2-5, with D unresolved. Trimming shortened V by 7 bases and J by 3 bases, and 21 bases separated the two germline ends. Germline CDR1 reads SNHLY; CDR2 reads FYNNEI. The CDR3 is 16 amino acids. CDR3 in amino acids: CASTLSSIRSEETQYF. The CDR3 DNA sequence: TGTGCCAGCACCCTTTCTTCGATCCGAAGCGAAGAGACCCAGTACTTC.